One sample yielded the 26 T cell receptor beta chains listed below, sequenced in a study of beta chain features in type 1 diabetes. All of the isolated RNA was reverse transcribed, so expressed TCRB transcripts were sequenced. Here immunoSEQ multiplex PCR was the method, and the copy in TCRdb shows in-frame clones only, minus some. The repertoire holds 310,000 or so clones, with 9.5% to 12% as singletons. The sample comprised naive CD4+ T cells from blood. The receptors were gathered from a woman between 25 and 40 years old in good health.

This chain's CDR3 is CASRDRRGSYEQYF. The CDR3 coding sequence is TGTGCCAGCAGGGACAGGAGGGGGAGCTACGAGCAGTACTTC. The V and J genes are TRBV6-5 and TRBJ2-7; D possibly corresponds to TRBD1 (7 bases). Per the germline V gene, CDR1 is MNHEY and CDR2 is SVGAGI. Trimming shortened V by 6 bases and J by 3 bases, and 15 bases separated the two germline ends. The CDR3 runs 14 residues.

This clone appeared a few times. The chain joins TRBV28 to TRBJ2-7; unclear D gene. V was cut by 2 bases and J by 1 base, with 9 bases left in between. The CDR3 has 14 amino acids. CDR1 MDHEN and CDR2 SYDVKM come from the germline V gene. The CDR3 sequence: CASSLGSASYEQYF. DNA of the CDR3: TGTGCCAGCAGTTTAGGCAGTGCATCCTACGAGCAGTACTTC.

This clone was seen only a few times. The chain joins TRBV28 to TRBJ2-7, with 9 positions matching TRBD1. Trimming cost V 7 bases and J 0 bases; bases outside gene matches: 7. The length of the CDR3 is 15 residues. In germline, CDR1 is MDHEN, CDR2 SYDVKM. This chain's CDR3 is CASTRRQGVSYEQYF. The CDR3, as DNA: TGTGCCAGCACCAGGCGACAGGGGGTCTCCTACGAGCAGTACTTC. The complete variable domain, with remaining parts taken from reference TRBV28 and TRBJ2-7, reads DVKVTQSSRYLVKRTGEKVFLECVQDMDHENMFWYRQDPGLGLRLIYFSYDVKMKEKGDIPEGYSVSREKKERFSLILESASTNQTSMYLCASTRRQGVSYEQYFGPGTRLTVT.

The chain uses TRBV5-1 and TRBJ1-2; D may be TRBD1 (5 bases). V was cut by 0 bases and J by 5 bases, with 17 bases left in between. CDR3 length: 16 residues. The germline V gene encodes CDR1 SGHRS and CDR2 YFSETQ. The CDR3 spells CASSLEGAGLGYGYTF. CDR3 DNA sequence: TGCGCCAGCAGCTTGGAAGGGGCTGGGCTGGGTTATGGCTACACCTTC.

This sequence joins TRBV5-8 and TRBJ2-5; the D gene is possibly TRBD1 (6 bases). V gave up 1 base and J gave up 7 bases, with 26 bases separating them. Germline-derived CDR1 and CDR2 are SGHTS and YDEGEE. This CDR3 is built from 18 residues. The CDR3 region is CASSLSLTGTPISGTQYF. The CDR3, as DNA: TGTGCCAGCAGCTTGTCCTTAACAGGGACCCCCATATCCGGGACCCAGTACTTC. Using reference TRBV5-8 and TRBJ2-5 for the parts outside the CDR3, the full variable domain is EAGVTQSPTHLIKTRGQQATLRCSPISGHTSVYWYQQALGLGLQFLLWYDEGEERNRGNFPPRFSGRQFPNYSSELNVNALELEDSALYLCASSLSLTGTPISGTQYFGPGTRLLVL.

The chain uses TRBV7-9 and TRBJ2-7; 9 bases align to TRBD1. The V segment lost 1 base and the J segment 6 bases; nucleotides outside the gene matches: 4. The V gene's germline CDR1 is SEHNR and CDR2 FQNEAQ (reference sequence). This CDR3 comprises 14 residues. CDR3 amino acids: CASSLGGQGTEQYF. CDR3 sequence (DNA): TGTGCCAGCAGCTTAGGGGGACAGGGCACCGAGCAGTACTTC.

As for this clone: The CDR3 ends on some other residue instead of the conserved phenylalanine or tryptophan, so this is likely a read error. The DNA is omitted, as the CDR3 cannot be located on it reliably, and the CDR3 follows TCRdb's listing. The chain employs TRBV20-1 and TRBJ2-3; the table gives TRBD2 as D, unverified against the DNA. Per the germline V gene, CDR1 is DFQATT and CDR2 is SNEGSKA (reference sequence). Ends included, the CDR3 has 9 residues. The CDR3 protein is CSASSPPRM.

J is TRBJ1-2 and V is TRBV19; perhaps TRBD1 as D (6 bases). The CDR3 is 13 residues long. Germline-derived CDR1 and CDR2 are LNHDA and SQIVND (reference sequence). Trimming pared 3 bases from V and 3 bases from J, leaving 8 bases between. The CDR3: CASSIGTYYGYTF. CDR3 in DNA: TGTGCCAGTAGTATCGGGACATACTATGGCTACACCTTC.

The chain recombines TRBV6-1 with TRBJ1-2; 8 nucleotides agree with TRBD1. The CDR3 is 14 residues long. Unmatched junction bases numbered 6, after V lost 5 bases and J lost 4 bases. Germline loops: CDR1 MNHNS, CDR2 SASEGT. The CDR3 loop reads CASSTRTGTYGYTF. CDR3 nucleotides: TGTGCCAGCAGTACCCGGACAGGGACCTATGGCTACACCTTC.

The chain is built from TRBV30 and TRBJ1-2; D unresolved. CDR1 is GTSNPN, CDR2 SVGIG, per germline (reference sequence). The CDR3 runs to 12 residues. The V end lost 3 bases, the J end lost 4 bases, and 9 bases lay between the germline ends. CDR3 DNA sequence: TGTGCCTGGAGAGACACCTTCTATGGCTACACCTTC. It encodes CAWRDTFYGYTF.

The V call is TRBV20-1, the J call TRBJ1-1, with D uncertain. The CDR3 runs to 11 residues. Per germline, CDR1 DFQATT and CDR2 SNEGSKA (reference sequence). The V gene lost 2 bases and the J gene lost 3 bases, with 4 bases spanning the gap. The CDR3 region has the DNA TGCAGTGCTAGACCGGACACTGAAGCTTTCTTT. Translated, it gives CSARPDTEAFF.

This clone was picked up a small number of times. V usage is TRBV19 and J usage is TRBJ1-1; TRBD1 matches 9 bases. This CDR3 is built from 13 residues. Germline lookup yields CDR1 LNHDA and CDR2 SQIVND (reference sequence). V was clipped by 4 bases and J by 5 bases; unmatched bases: 2. The CDR3 reads CASSKTGGTEAFF. In DNA form, the CDR3 reads TGTGCCAGTAGTAAGACAGGGGGGACTGAAGCTTTCTTT.

V is TRBV6-5 and J is TRBJ1-2; D is ambiguous. The germline V gene encodes CDR1 MNHEY and CDR2 SVGAGI. The length of the CDR3 is 15 residues. V dropped 0 bases and J dropped 8 bases, with 16 bases sitting between them. CDR3 protein: CASSYSARNRGGYTF. CDR3 nucleotides: TGTGCCAGCAGTTACTCAGCCAGGAATCGTGGCGGCTACACCTTC.

The table lists this clone with a few counts. The rearrangement links TRBV30 to TRBJ2-5, with TRBD2 identical over 15 bases. This CDR3 spans 14 amino acids. The V gene's germline CDR1 is GTSNPN and CDR2 SVGIG (reference sequence). Unmatched junction bases numbered 4, after V lost 7 bases and J lost 4 bases. The CDR3 loop is CAYRTSGRGETQYF. In DNA, the CDR3 is TGTGCCTATCGGACTAGCGGGAGGGGAGAGACCCAGTACTTC.

This chain joins TRBV15 and TRBJ2-7, with D perhaps TRBD1 (6 bases). V lost 1 base, J lost 2 bases, and 12 bases lay in between. This CDR3 spans 15 amino acids. Looked up from germline, CDR1 is LNHNV and CDR2 is YYDKDF (reference sequence). The CDR3 spells CATSRAGRGPYEQYF. CDR3 DNA: TGTGCCACCAGCAGAGCGGGCAGGGGTCCCTACGAGCAGTACTTC.

This clone was seen a handful of times. Different DNA sequences within this sample yield the same CDR3. This chain connects TRBV18 to TRBJ2-3, with 7 bases that match TRBD1. V lost 0 bases and J lost 0; bases outside the gene matches: 0. The germline V gene has CDR1 KGHSH and CDR2 LQKENI. The CDR3 extends over 15 amino acids. The CDR3 region has the DNA TGTGCCAGCTCACCACCGGGACAGAGCACAGATACGCAGTATTTT. Amino acids: CASSPPGQSTDTQYF.

This clone was seen a handful of times. The chain joins TRBV1 to TRBJ2-7; TRBD2, the table's D call, was not compared with the DNA. TRBV1 is a pseudogene segment. This CDR3 region has 15 residues. CDR3: CTSRSTSGSSYEQYF. CDR3 DNA sequence: TGCACCAGCAGATCGACTAGCGGGAGCTCCTACGAGCAGTACTTC.

This clone has just a few counts. J is TRBJ2-1 and V is TRBV5-1; 12 nucleotides match TRBD2. Germline lookup yields CDR1 SGHRS and CDR2 YFSETQ. The CDR3 has 15 amino acids. V shed 4 bases, J shed 7 bases, and the junction held 6 bases outside the gene matches. CDR3 sequence reads: CASSMTSGSSNEQFF. Written as DNA, the CDR3 is TGCGCCAGCAGCATGACTAGCGGGAGTTCAAATGAGCAGTTCTTC.

This chain uses TRBV7-2 with TRBJ2-5, with a weak D call TRBD1 (6 bases). Deletions cut 7 bases from V and 4 bases from J, with 13 bases between. The CDR3 consists of 13 residues. Germline V gene lookup returns CDR1 SGHTA and CDR2 FQGNSA. CDR3 loop: CASTPSRGETQYF. Here the CDR3 DNA reads TGTGCCAGCACCCCCTCCAGGGGAGAGACCCAGTACTTC.

This rearrangement joins TRBV29-1 to TRBJ2-3, with D possibly matching TRBD2 (5 bases). Trimming took 6 bases from V and 2 from J, leaving 15 bases between them. Germline V gene sequence: CDR1 SQVTM, CDR2 ANQGSEA. CDR3 length equals 14 residues. CDR3 sequence reads: CSVLVVSHTDTQYF. The CDR3 DNA follows: TGCAGCGTACTAGTCGTTTCACACACAGATACGCAGTATTTT.

J is TRBJ2-5 and V is TRBV29-1; a weak D match, TRBD1 (6 bases). This CDR3 is built from 15 residues. Germline V gene lookup returns CDR1 SQVTM and CDR2 ANQGSEA. The V end lost 3 bases, the J end lost 5 bases, and 19 bases lay between the germline ends. The DNA of the CDR3 is TGCAGCGTTGAGGGCGGTAGACAGGCCGAGGAGACCCAGTACTTC. Translating gives CSVEGGRQAEETQYF.

The gene calls are TRBV7-2 and TRBJ2-7, with 9 bases that match TRBD2. V lost 5 bases, J lost 0 bases, and 5 bases stayed unmatched. Germline CDR1 and CDR2: SGHTA and FQGNSA. CDR3 size: 15 residues. CDR3: CASSRREGSSYEQYF. In DNA form, the CDR3 reads TGTGCCAGCAGCCGGCGGGAGGGTAGCTCCTACGAGCAGTACTTC.

The J gene is TRBJ1-5, the V gene TRBV6-5; no definite D call. Germline V gives CDR1 MNHEY, CDR2 SVGAGI. V lost 7 bases and J 9 bases, leaving 10 bases between the germline ends. The CDR3 is 11 amino acids. The CDR3 DNA reads as TGTGCCAGCACCCAAGCCGGGCCCCAGCATTTT. Its protein product is CASTQAGPQHF.

This sequence joins TRBV11-2 and TRBJ2-5; weak D call: TRBD1 (6 bases). Trimming left V 6 bases short and J 2 bases short, with 22 bases between. Germline CDR1 and CDR2: SGHAT and FQNNGV. The CDR3 length is 17 residues. The CDR3 spells CASRLRGTDSSQETQYF. The CDR3 region has the DNA TGTGCCAGCAGACTCCGCGGTACGGACAGTTCGCAAGAGACCCAGTACTTC.

With regard to this clone: In the same sample, other DNA sequences code for this CDR3. The chain carries TRBV9 and TRBJ2-1, with 8 bases lining up with TRBD2. Germline V lookup: CDR1 SGDLS, CDR2 YYNGEE. Trimming took 0 bases from V and 5 from J; bases not matched to a gene: 1. The CDR3 runs to 14 residues. The CDR3 coding sequence is TGTGCCAGCAGCGTAGTTAGCGGGAACAATGAGCAGTTCTTC. It yields the protein CASSVVSGNNEQFF.

This clone has only a few counts. The germline gene is not matched at one end of the junction; a read error may be the cause. This chain joins TRBV7-7 and TRBJ2-5, with 12 bases aligning to TRBD1. Germline CDR1 is SSHAT and CDR2 is FNYEAQ (reference sequence). This CDR3 has 17 residues. CDR3 DNA sequence: TGTGCTAGCAGCTTAGTTGGGACAGGGGGCAACCAAGAGACCCAGTACTTC. It is translated as CASSLVGTGGNQETQYF.